Below are 13 T cell receptor beta chains sequenced from a single sample in a study of Ad26.COV2.S vaccination and SARS-CoV-2 variants. Assay used: immunoSEQ multiplex PCR; TCRdb lists only in-frame clones, some missing. Of some 400,000 clones listed, 70% to 90% were seen once; the top ten hold under 2%. Sample treatment: over 15 received Ad26.COV2.S at low or high dose, single or two shots; about 5 received placebo; per-sample allocation not given. Each sample was drawn 63 days after the first injection (of vaccine or placebo). The sample consisted of peripheral blood, taken in a trial of Ad26.COV2.S vaccine versus placebo. All receptors come from a person between 18 and 60 years old who received the Ad26.COV2.S COVID-19 vaccine or a placebo.

The chain employs TRBV4-1 and TRBJ2-5; D tentatively fits TRBD1 or TRBD2 (6 bases each). Germline loops: CDR1 MGHRA, CDR2 YSYEKL. V shed 0 bases and J shed 7 bases, with 18 bases lying between them. The length of the CDR3 is 16 residues. CDR3 region: CASSQDSRGLVGTQYF. The CDR3 DNA reads as TGCGCCAGCAGCCAAGATAGCCGGGGGCTGGTTGGGACCCAGTACTTC.

This clone was recorded only once. The V gene is TRBV5-6, the J gene TRBJ1-4; unclear D gene. CDR3 length: 13 amino acids. Trimming left V 0 bases short and J 3 bases short, with 3 bases between. The V gene's germline CDR1 is SGHDT and CDR2 YYEEEE. The CDR3 reads CASSLGPNEKLFF. The CDR3 nucleotides read TGTGCCAGCAGCTTGGGACCTAATGAAAAACTGTTTTTT.

The J gene is TRBJ2-7, the V gene TRBV12-5, with a weak D call TRBD2 (5 bases). The germline V gene has CDR1 LGHNT and CDR2 FRNRAP. The CDR3 contains 15 residues. The V and J ends lost 0 bases and 2 bases respectively, with 11 bases between them. The CDR3 sequence is CASGLVLGEPYEQYF. DNA for the CDR3: TGTGCTAGTGGTTTGGTACTGGGAGAACCCTACGAGCAGTACTTC.

V is TRBV5-1 and J is TRBJ2-1; D gene ambiguous. Germline CDR1 and CDR2: SGHRS and YFSETQ. CDR3 length: 12 amino acids. V was trimmed by 0 bases and J by 6 bases, leaving 4 bases between them. CDR3 nucleotide sequence: TGCGCCAGCAGCTTGGCCGGCAATGAGCAGTTCTTC. This codes for CASSLAGNEQFF. Together with reference TRBV5-1 and TRBJ2-1, the CDR3 gives the full variable domain: KAGVTQTPRYLIKTRGQQVTLSCSPISGHRSVSWYQQTPGQGLQFLFEYFSETQRNKGNFPGRFSGRQFSNSRSEMNVSTLELGDSALYLCASSLAGNEQFFGPGTRLTVL.

V is TRBV5-4 and J is TRBJ2-2; no clear D. Germline V gene sequence: CDR1 SGHNT, CDR2 YYREEE (reference sequence). The V end lost 3 bases, the J end lost 6 bases, and 9 bases lay between the germline ends. The CDR3 is 13 amino acids. CDR3 residues: CASSSADAGELFF. The CDR3 nucleotides read TGTGCCAGCAGCTCCGCGGACGCCGGGGAGCTGTTTTTT.

This rearrangement joins TRBV5-1 to TRBJ1-2, with no clear D. The V and J ends lost 2 bases and 8 bases respectively, with 16 bases between them. The CDR3 totals 14 residues. Germline CDR1 SGHRS, CDR2 YFSETQ. This chain's CDR3 is CASSFKESGRGYTF. Here the CDR3 DNA reads TGCGCCAGCAGCTTTAAGGAATCCGGTCGCGGCTACACCTTC.

The genes are TRBV9 and TRBJ2-5; 9 bases match TRBD1. CDR1 and CDR2 (germline): SGDLS, YYNGEE. The length of the CDR3 is 14 residues. The J segment lost 5 bases and the V segment lost 3 bases, leaving 5 bases of the junction unmatched. The DNA of the CDR3 is TGTGCCAGCAGCGCCGGGGACAGGGAGGAGACCCAGTACTTC. Translation: CASSAGDREETQYF.

The chain uses TRBV28 and TRBJ1-2, with a tentative D call TRBD1 (5 bases). The CDR3 is 15 residues long. Germline CDR1 MDHEN, CDR2 SYDVKM. Trimming took off 10 bases at V and 10 bases at J, with 28 bases between the two ends. The DNA of the CDR3 is TGTGCCACAGGAAACATCAACTACCGGGACGGGTACTACACCTTC. This translates into CATGNINYRDGYYTF.

The CDR3 is CSVGWSSGNTIYF. The DNA for the CDR3 is TGCAGCGTTGGGTGGTCCTCTGGAAACACCATATATTTT. This chain connects TRBV29-1 to TRBJ1-3; D unresolved. CDR1 is SQVTM and CDR2 is ANQGSEA in the germline V gene. The CDR3 runs 13 residues. The germline V and J ends were trimmed by 4 bases and 0 bases, with 7 bases remaining between them.

The chain links TRBV27 to TRBJ1-5; 11 nucleotides agree with TRBD1. The CDR3 loop spans 13 amino acids. Germline V gene data show CDR1 as MNHEY and CDR2 as SMNVEV (reference sequence). With V trimmed by 6 bases and J by 10 bases, 5 bases remained unmatched. The CDR3 spells CASRLGQGAPQHF. The CDR3 coding sequence is TGTGCCAGCAGGCTCGGACAGGGGGCCCCCCAGCATTTT.

V is TRBV28 and J is TRBJ2-7; possibly TRBD2 for D (6 bases). There are 16 residues in the CDR3. V lost 6 bases and J 3 bases, leaving 21 bases between the germline ends. CDR1 and CDR2 from the germline V gene are MDHEN and SYDVKM. In DNA, the CDR3 is TGTGCCAGCAGCCCCCCTCTCCGGGACTCGATCTACGAGCAGTACTTC. The encoded protein is CASSPPLRDSIYEQYF. The full variable domain, with the rest looked up from reference TRBV28 and TRBJ2-7, is DVKVTQSSRYLVKRTGEKVFLECVQDMDHENMFWYRQDPGLGLRLIYFSYDVKMKEKGDIPEGYSVSREKKERFSLILESASTNQTSMYLCASSPPLRDSIYEQYFGPGTRLTVT.

The chain couples TRBV24-1 to TRBJ2-7; weak D call: TRBD2 (5 bases). The germline V and J ends were trimmed by 11 bases and 6 bases, with 22 bases remaining between them. The V gene's germline CDR1 is KGHDR and CDR2 SFDVKD. There are 14 residues in the CDR3. The CDR3: CAIKPPGITGEQYF. DNA for the CDR3: TGTGCCATTAAACCCCCGGGGATAACTGGCGAGCAGTACTTC.

The chain combines TRBV27 with TRBJ1-5; 8 bases match TRBD1. Germline V gene lookup returns CDR1 MNHEY and CDR2 SMNVEV (reference sequence). V lost 6 bases, J lost 4 bases, and 11 bases stayed unmatched. The CDR3 consists of 16 residues. The CDR3 DNA sequence: TGTGCCAGCAGGGCTCGTGGGACAGGACCTAATCAGCCCCAGCATTTT. This codes for CASRARGTGPNQPQHF.